This entry lists 15 T cell receptor beta chains sequenced from one sample in a study of molecular identifiers for immune sequencing clone quantification. TCRdb independently ran MiXCR on the PCR reads; one entry per CDR3 protein. The repertoire holds 7,800 or so distinct CDR3 sequences, with roughly a third as singletons. The specimen was naive CD8+ T cells from blood, with Jurkat cell RNA spiked in. Subset specified: FACS-sorted CD8+CD4-CCR7+CD45RA+ naive T cells. These receptors were taken from a human donor in good health. Some libraries in this study had Jurkat cell RNA spiked in.

This chain links TRBV13 with TRBJ2-5, with TRBD1 as a possible D gene (6 bases). Germline CDR1 PRHDT, CDR2 FYEKMQ (reference sequence). This CDR3 has 13 residues. V was shortened by 5 bases and J by 1 base, with 8 bases between the two germline ends. In DNA form, the CDR3 reads TGTGCCAGCAGCCCGGACAGCCAAGAGACCCAGTACTTC. Amino acids: CASSPDSQETQYF.

By its share, this clonotype is medium-sized. J is TRBJ2-7 and V is TRBV5-4; D tentatively fits TRBD1 or TRBD2 (5 bases each). The V end was cut by 4 bases, the J end by 2 bases, with 13 bases between. From germline, CDR1 is SGHNT and CDR2 YYREEE (reference sequence). The CDR3 totals 14 residues. In DNA form, the CDR3 reads TGTGCCAGCAGCCAAATGGGACGCGCCTACGAGCAGTACTTC. This sequence encodes CASSQMGRAYEQYF.

This clonotype is medium-sized. V is TRBV20-1 and J is TRBJ2-5, with 10 bases fitting TRBD1. Trimming took 3 bases from V and 4 from J; bases not matched to a gene: 8. The CDR3 sequence is 15 residues long. Germline CDR1 reads DFQATT; CDR2 reads SNEGSKA (reference sequence). The CDR3 DNA follows: TGCAGTGCTAGCCGGGACAGGGGCGACCTAGAGACCCAGTACTTC. Its translation is CSASRDRGDLETQYF.

The gene calls are TRBV14 and TRBJ2-7, with D maybe TRBD2 (5 bases). CDR3 size: 15 residues. Germline V CDR1 and CDR2: SGHDN, FVKESK. V shed 1 base and J shed 0 bases, with 10 bases lying between them. The CDR3 DNA is TGTGCCAGCAGCCAAGCTCGAGGGAACTCCTACGAGCAGTACTTC. It yields the protein CASSQARGNSYEQYF.

This rearrangement joins TRBV20-1 to TRBJ2-1, with D unclear. CDR3 length equals 16 residues. The germline V and J ends were trimmed by 3 bases and 4 bases, with 19 bases remaining between them. Germline loops: CDR1 DFQATT, CDR2 SNEGSKA (reference sequence). CDR3 residues: CSASLKSWSTYNEQFF. In DNA form, the CDR3 reads TGCAGTGCTAGCCTAAAGTCTTGGAGCACTTACAATGAGCAGTTCTTC.

The chain carries TRBV7-2 and TRBJ2-5, with 11 bases fitting TRBD2. The germline gives CDR1 SGHTA, CDR2 FQGNSA. The CDR3 is made up of 16 amino acids. With V trimmed by 2 bases and J by 0 bases, 2 bases remained unmatched. The CDR3 bases are TGTGCCAGCAGCTTAATGACTAGCGGGAACCAAGAGACCCAGTACTTC. Residues: CASSLMTSGNQETQYF.

This clonotype was detected only once. The junction departs from the called germline gene at one end, perhaps through a read error. This chain links TRBV7-9 with TRBJ2-5; 11 positions match TRBD2. The length of the CDR3 is 16 residues. Germline-derived CDR1 and CDR2 are SEHNR and FQNEAQ (reference sequence). The DNA for the CDR3 is TGTGCCAGCAGCATCTGGACTAGCGGGTTCCAAGGGACCCAGTCCTTC. Its protein product is CASSIWTSGFQGTQSF. Looking up the rest from reference TRBV7-9 and TRBJ2-5 gives the full variable domain: DTGVSQNPRHKITKRGQNVTFRCDPISEHNRLYWYRQTLGQGPEFLTYFQNEAQLEKSRLLSDRFSAERPKGSFSTLEIQRTEQGDSAMYLCASSIWTSGFQGTQSFGPGTRLLVL.

This sequence joins TRBV4-3 and TRBJ2-2; TRBD1 is a possible D gene (5 bases). The germline V gene encodes CDR1 LGHNA and CDR2 YSLEER. The CDR3 covers 16 residues. Trimming shortened V by 0 bases and J by 4 bases, and 12 bases separated the two germline ends. The DNA for the CDR3 is TGCGCCAGCAGCCAAGAAGGGGCAGGGCGCACCGGGGAGCTGTTTTTT. Translating it yields CASSQEGAGRTGELFF.

In this sample, this clonotype turned up a few times. The chain links TRBV5-6 to TRBJ2-4, with D possibly being TRBD2 (6 bases). CDR3 length: 13 residues. V lost 4 bases and J 10 bases, leaving 15 bases between the germline ends. Looked up from germline, CDR1 is SGHDT and CDR2 is YYEEEE. The CDR3 nucleotides read TGTGCCAGCAGCGGCGGGACCCCCGGGATTCAGTACTTC. Translating gives CASSGGTPGIQYF.

This clonotype is termed medium-sized. This chain connects TRBV27 to TRBJ1-1; D uncertain. The CDR3 covers 14 residues. Germline CDR1 MNHEY, CDR2 SMNVEV (reference sequence). V lost 4 bases and J 1 base, leaving 10 bases between the germline ends. Written as DNA, the CDR3 is TGTGCCAGCAGTTGGGCCGCTTCGAACACTGAAGCTTTCTTT. Amino acid sequence: CASSWAASNTEAFF.

As to this clonotype: A clone one base away is much larger, so this may be a read error. The V and J genes are TRBV7-2 and TRBJ2-7; D gene uncertain. V was cut by 8 bases and J by 9 bases, with 14 bases left in between. The CDR3 has 11 residues. From germline, CDR1 is SGHTA and CDR2 FQGNSA. CDR3 amino acids: CASGAGPGQYF. DNA for the CDR3: TGTGCCAGCGGCGCCGGTCCCGGGCAGTACTTC.

The rearrangement uses TRBV11-2 and TRBJ2-7; unclear D gene. Germline CDR1 reads SGHAT; CDR2 reads FQNNGV. Trimming pared 1 base from V and 7 bases from J, leaving 11 bases between. The CDR3 runs 13 residues. CDR3 DNA: TGTGCCAGCAGCTTAGGCCCGATCTTGGAGCAGTACTTC. It specifies CASSLGPILEQYF.

This chain joins TRBV29-1 and TRBJ2-3; D is perhaps TRBD1 (7 bases). Germline V gives CDR1 SQVTM, CDR2 ANQGSEA. The CDR3 has 18 amino acids. Trimming pared 4 bases from V and 1 base from J, leaving 24 bases between. The CDR3 reads CSVGGRQGLGSGTDTQYF. CDR3 DNA: TGCAGCGTTGGAGGACGACAGGGACTCGGGAGCGGCACAGATACGCAGTATTTT.

In its sample, this clonotype ranks as medium-sized. The V and J genes are TRBV20-1 and TRBJ2-1, with D possibly being TRBD1 (6 bases). V dropped 6 bases and J dropped 7 bases, with 7 bases sitting between them. The CDR3 is 10 amino acids. Germline loops: CDR1 DFQATT, CDR2 SNEGSKA (reference sequence). CDR3 amino acids: CSAGTNEQFF. For the CDR3, the DNA is TGCAGTGCAGGGACAAATGAGCAGTTCTTC.

The chain joins TRBV20-1 to TRBJ1-1; no firm D call. The CDR3 sequence is 12 residues long. V was cut by 0 bases and J by 1 base, with 3 bases left in between. Germline CDR1 reads DFQATT; CDR2 reads SNEGSKA (reference sequence). The CDR3 here is CSAREGNTEAFF. DNA for the CDR3: TGCAGTGCTAGAGAGGGGAACACTGAAGCTTTCTTT.